This TCR beta chain was found in a study of early T cells in non-severe SARS-CoV-2 infection. The overall study: Bulk RNA from unsorted whole blood was sequenced; chains were unpaired. Findings of the study overall: The VDJdb matching leaned toward anti-spike CD8 responses and overlooked private and CD4 specificities.

About this clonotype itself: Its target is not known.

Researchers attached unique molecular identifiers to individual cDNA molecules. In TCRdb, the 5' RACE reads were re-called with MiXCR into one record per CDR3 protein. This sample has 110,000 or so distinct CDR3 sequences, with about 12% found just once. Trimming removed 4 bases at V and 4 bases at J, with 10 bases between. The CDR3 loop spans 13 amino acids. CDR1 and CDR2 (germline): SGHRS, YFSETQ. The sequence was collected from an adult who was a healthcare worker with PCR-confirmed SARS-CoV-2 infection or an uninfected control (not recorded which). The chain uses TRBV5-1 and TRBJ2-3, with unresolved D. Sequences were obtained from whole blood. DNA for the CDR3: TGCGCCAGCAGCCTATCGGGCTCAGATACGCAGTATTTT. As protein: CASSLSGSDTQYF.